The 8 T cell receptor beta chains in this list originate from one sample, sequenced in a study of identical twins listed by TCRdb under 2016. The method behind the library was 5' RACE. The data were produced on an Illumina HiSeq 2000. TCRdb reprocessing: public reads trimmed at Q25 with fastp, clones called with MiXCR, in-frame beta chains kept. Every CDR3 protein is listed once, alongside the most common genes and DNA of its rows. Within this sample are more than 600,000 distinct CDR3 sequences, with around a sixth of them counted one time only. The leading ten clones occupy around 13% of the sample. These same data were also listed under a study on T cells expressing NK-cell markers.

Input material: PBMCs. The receptors originated from a woman aged 18-30 years in good health.

The chain combines TRBV20-1 with TRBJ2-1; D unresolved. V lost 2 bases, J lost 6 bases, and 17 bases lay in between. The CDR3 totals 15 residues. Germline lookup yields CDR1 DFQATT and CDR2 SNEGSKA (reference sequence). The CDR3 nucleotides read TGCAGTGCTAGAAACGCTAGGGAACCCGGCAATGAGCAGTTCTTC. Residues: CSARNAREPGNEQFF.

The rearrangement links TRBV10-3 to TRBJ2-1; 7 bases map to TRBD2. Germline V gives CDR1 ENHRY, CDR2 SYGVKD. The CDR3 contains 16 residues. Germline trimming cut 4 bases from V and 2 bases from J; bases unmatched to any gene: 8. DNA for the CDR3: TGTGCCATCAGTGGGTCCCTAGCGGCAACCTACAATGAGCAGTTCTTC. Encoded protein: CAISGSLAATYNEQFF.

The genes are TRBV5-5 and TRBJ2-2, with D possibly called TRBD1 or TRBD2 (6 bases each). The CDR3 sequence is 13 residues long. Per germline, CDR1 SGHKS and CDR2 YYEKEE (reference sequence). V was trimmed by 4 bases and J by 5 bases, leaving 9 bases between them. In DNA form, the CDR3 reads TGTGCCAGCAGCCGGGGGCAGACCGGGGAGCTGTTTTTT. Translated: CASSRGQTGELFF.

The chain employs TRBV12-3 or TRBV12-4 and TRBJ1-5; maybe TRBD1 (6 bases). With 7 bases removed from V and 4 bases from J, the gap between germline ends came to 17 bases. The CDR3 has 15 residues. In nucleotides, the CDR3 is TGTGCCAGCACCTCTCAAGGGGGGCGTAATCAGCCCCAGCATTTT. Translating gives CASTSQGGRNQPQHF.

V and J are TRBV15 and TRBJ2-3; D remains ambiguous. CDR1 is LNHNV and CDR2 is YYDKDF in the germline V gene (reference sequence). V was clipped by 1 base and J by 5 bases, with 4 bases between them. The CDR3 runs to 12 residues. The CDR3, as DNA: TGTGCCACCAGCAGAGGGGGAGATACGCAGTATTTT. Its protein product is CATSRGGDTQYF.

This clonotype showed up just a few times. This sequence joins TRBV5-1 and TRBJ1-2, with TRBD1 identical over 10 bases. From germline, CDR1 is SGHRS and CDR2 YFSETQ. The CDR3 contains 15 residues. V gave up 3 bases and J gave up 5 bases; unmatched junction bases: 7. CDR3 nucleotide sequence: TGCGCCAGCAGCTCACTAGGACAGGGGGGGTATGGCTACACCTTC. It codes for CASSSLGQGGYGYTF.

The sample holds a few counts of this clonotype. The chain combines TRBV5-1 with TRBJ2-1, with 9 nucleotides matching TRBD1. V was clipped by 7 bases and J by 8 bases; unmatched bases: 10. This CDR3 region has 14 residues. Per the germline V gene, CDR1 is SGHRS and CDR2 is YFSETQ. The CDR3: CASPQDRGGDEQFF. The DNA of the CDR3 is TGCGCCAGCCCCCAGGACAGGGGAGGGGATGAGCAGTTCTTC.

The table lists this clonotype with a count of one. CDR3 protein: CASSPLPTDNYGYTF. The CDR3 DNA follows: TGTGCCAGCTCACCACTTCCGACAGATAACTATGGCTACACCTTC. The chain joins TRBV18 to TRBJ1-2; possible D gene TRBD1, 5 bases. The ends were cut back, 1 base at V and 1 base at J, with 10 bases in the middle. The CDR3 runs 15 residues. CDR1 is KGHSH and CDR2 is LQKENI in the germline V gene.